A selection of T cell receptor beta chains follows, all from one sample in a study of T cells in localized non-small cell lung cancer. The protocol was immunoSEQ multiplex PCR, while the TCRdb copy is restricted to in-frame clones and leaves out a portion. The sample lists 7,000 to 7,500 clones, around 52% seen once, with around 2.8% in the top ten. This sample comprised lymph node tissue, obtained before any cancer treatment. The receptors come from a female donor older than 55 with stage I lung adenocarcinoma. Both conserved end residues are part of each CDR3. The order of the fields is D gene, clone size, V gene, J gene, CDR3 DNA, CDR3 protein. D genes are given only for firm matches. Clone size is stated in some rows and not others, as once, few, many or a class when expanded.

TRBD1	NA	TRBV11-3	TRBJ2-7	TGTGCCAGCAGCTTGGCGGGGACAGGGTTCTACGAGCAGTACTTC	CASSLAGTGFYEQYF
NA	few	TRBV9	TRBJ1-5	TGTGCCAGCAGTGAAAACGGCAGAGGACAGCCCCAGCATTTT	CASSENGRGQPQHF
NA	NA	TRBV28	TRBJ1-2	TGTGCCAGCAGTCCCGGTAGCCTCTATGGCTACACCTTC	CASSPGSLYGYTF
NA	NA	TRBV2	TRBJ2-1	TGTGCCAGCAGTGAAGGGGCCGGGCTCACCCCCTTCTTC	CASSEGAGLTPFF
TRBD1	NA	TRBV19	TRBJ1-5	TGTGCCAGTAGTATGACAGGGGACAATCAGCCCCAGCATTTT	CASSMTGDNQPQHF
NA	few	TRBV19	TRBJ1-3	TGTGCCAGTGACGGGAGCTCTGGAAACACCATATATTTT	CASDGSSGNTIYF
TRBD1	few	TRBV6-7	TRBJ1-1	TGTGCCAGCAGTACGACAGGGGACGCTTTCTTT	CASSTTGDAFF
TRBD2	NA	TRBV30	TRBJ2-1	TGTGCCTGGAGTCCCCATAGCGGGCATTACAATGAGCAGTTCTTC	CAWSPHSGHYNEQFF
NA	NA	TRBV11-3	TRBJ2-5	TGTGCCAGCAGCTTGGTACCGGGGCCCCAAGAGACCCAGTACTTC	CASSLVPGPQETQYF
NA	NA	TRBV18	TRBJ2-4	TGTGCCAGCTCACCGACAGAGGCGCATACTCAGTACTTC	CASSPTEAHTQYF